This TCR beta chain was identified in a study of Ad26.COV2.S vaccination and SARS-CoV-2 variants. Study-level results: For non-spike TCRs, breadth in vaccine recipients resembled that in placebo recipients.

V dropped 7 bases and J dropped 1; count of bases not matched to a gene: 8. This CDR3 is built from 15 residues. Looked up from germline, CDR1 is LNHDA and CDR2 is SQIVND (reference sequence). Treatment specified: some 20 received Ad26.COV2.S at low or high dose, single or two shots; 5 received placebo; per-sample allocation not given. Sampling was done on day 63 after the first vaccine or placebo injection. Here immunoSEQ multiplex PCR was the method, and the copy in TCRdb shows in-frame clones only, minus some. Here the sample spans about 280,000 clones, about 90% being singletons. In regard to this clone: Its antigen remains unknown.

The material was peripheral blood, obtained in a trial of Ad26.COV2.S vaccine versus placebo. This receptor was taken from a person between 18 and 60 years old who received the Ad26.COV2.S COVID-19 vaccine or a placebo. The chain is built from TRBV19 and TRBJ2-5; the match to TRBD2 covers 8 bases. CDR3 nucleotides: TGTGCCAGTAATCTAGCGGGTGGGGCCCAAGAGACCCAGTACTTC. As protein: CASNLAGGAQETQYF.